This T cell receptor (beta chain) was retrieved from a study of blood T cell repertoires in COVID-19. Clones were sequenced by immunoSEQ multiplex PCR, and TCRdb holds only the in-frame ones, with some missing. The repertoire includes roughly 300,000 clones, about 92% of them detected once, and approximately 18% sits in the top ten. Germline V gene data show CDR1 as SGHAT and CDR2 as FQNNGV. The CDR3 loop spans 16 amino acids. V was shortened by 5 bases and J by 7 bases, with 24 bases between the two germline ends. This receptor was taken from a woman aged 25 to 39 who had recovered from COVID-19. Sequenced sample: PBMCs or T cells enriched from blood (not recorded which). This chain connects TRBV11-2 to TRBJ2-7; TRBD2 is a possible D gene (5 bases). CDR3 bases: TGTGCCAGCAGCGTCCAGAGTCTAGCTGGAGCTTGGGAGCAGTACTTC. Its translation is CASSVQSLAGAWEQYF.